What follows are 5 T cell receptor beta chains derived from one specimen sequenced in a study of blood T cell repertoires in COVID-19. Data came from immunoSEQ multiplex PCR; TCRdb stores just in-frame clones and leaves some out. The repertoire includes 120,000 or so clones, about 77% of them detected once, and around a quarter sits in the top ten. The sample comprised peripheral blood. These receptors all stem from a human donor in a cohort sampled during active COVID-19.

In DNA, the CDR3 is TGTGCCAGCAGTTTAAGACAGGCGTCTGGAAACACCATATATTTT. Translation: CASSLRQASGNTIYF. The chain joins TRBV28 to TRBJ1-3; weak D call: TRBD1 (6 bases). With 2 bases removed from V and 1 base from J, the gap between germline ends came to 9 bases. This CDR3 comprises 15 residues. CDR1 and CDR2 from the germline V gene are MDHEN and SYDVKM.

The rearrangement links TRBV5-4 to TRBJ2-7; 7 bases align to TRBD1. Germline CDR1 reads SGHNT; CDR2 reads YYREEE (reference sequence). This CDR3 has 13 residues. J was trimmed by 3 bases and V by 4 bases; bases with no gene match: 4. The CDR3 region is CASSRGQYYEQYF. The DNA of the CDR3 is TGTGCCAGCAGCAGGGGACAGTACTACGAGCAGTACTTC. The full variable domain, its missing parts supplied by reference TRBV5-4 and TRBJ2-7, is ETGVTQSPTHLIKTRGQQVTLRCSSQSGHNTVSWYQQALGQGPQFIFQYYREEENGRGNFPPRFSGLQFPNYSSELNVNALELDDSALYLCASSRGQYYEQYFGPGTRLTVT.

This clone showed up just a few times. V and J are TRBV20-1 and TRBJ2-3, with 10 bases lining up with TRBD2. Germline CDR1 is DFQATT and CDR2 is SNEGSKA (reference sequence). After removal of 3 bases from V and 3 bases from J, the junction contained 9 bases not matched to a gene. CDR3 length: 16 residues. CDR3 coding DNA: TGCAGTGCTAGTCCCTTACTAGCGGGGTCGACAGATACGCAGTATTTT. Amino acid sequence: CSASPLLAGSTDTQYF.

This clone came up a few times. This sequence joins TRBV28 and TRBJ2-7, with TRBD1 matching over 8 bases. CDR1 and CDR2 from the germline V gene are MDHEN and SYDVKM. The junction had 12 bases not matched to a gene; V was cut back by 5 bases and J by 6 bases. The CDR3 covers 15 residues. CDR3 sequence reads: CASSDKRTGLREQYF. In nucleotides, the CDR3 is TGTGCCAGCAGTGATAAAAGGACAGGGTTGCGCGAGCAGTACTTC.

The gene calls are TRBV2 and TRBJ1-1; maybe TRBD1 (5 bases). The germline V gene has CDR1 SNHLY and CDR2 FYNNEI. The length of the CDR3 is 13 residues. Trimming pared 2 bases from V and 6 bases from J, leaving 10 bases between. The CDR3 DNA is TGTGCCAGCAGTGAACACAGGAGGGCTGAAGCTTTCTTT. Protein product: CASSEHRRAEAFF.